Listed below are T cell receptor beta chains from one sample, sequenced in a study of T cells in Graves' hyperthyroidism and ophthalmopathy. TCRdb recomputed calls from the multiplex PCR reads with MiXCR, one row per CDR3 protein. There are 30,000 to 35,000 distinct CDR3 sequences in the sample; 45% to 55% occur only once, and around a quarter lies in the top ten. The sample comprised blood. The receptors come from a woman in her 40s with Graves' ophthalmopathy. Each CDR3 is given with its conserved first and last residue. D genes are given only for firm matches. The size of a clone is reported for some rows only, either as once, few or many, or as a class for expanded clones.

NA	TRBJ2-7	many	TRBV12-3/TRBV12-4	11	CASSQLYEQYF	TGTGCCAGCAGTCAGTTGTACGAGCAGTACTTC
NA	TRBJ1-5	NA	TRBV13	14	CASSPEGGNEPQHF	TGTGCCAGCAGCCCGGAGGGGGGCAATGAGCCCCAGCATTTT
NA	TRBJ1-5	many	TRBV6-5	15	CASSYSRNNNQPQHF	TGTGCCAGCAGTTACTCCCGAAACAACAATCAGCCCCAGCATTTT
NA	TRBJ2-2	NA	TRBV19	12	CASSYPTGELFF	TGTGCCAGTAGTTACCCGACCGGGGAGCTGTTTTTT
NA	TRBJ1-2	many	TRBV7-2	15	CASSPREGPNYGYTF	TGTGCCAGCAGCCCGCGGGAGGGACCTAACTATGGCTACACCTTC
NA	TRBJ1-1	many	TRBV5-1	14	CASSSAVGGDEAFF	TGCGCCAGCAGCTCCGCGGTTGGGGGTGATGAAGCTTTCTTT
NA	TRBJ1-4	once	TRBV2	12	CASSVRGVTPNF	TGTGCCAGCAGTGTTCGAGGCGTGACGCCTAATTTT
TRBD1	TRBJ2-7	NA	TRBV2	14	CASRPGTGGYEQYF	TGTGCCAGCAGGCCCGGGACAGGGGGTTACGAGCAGTACTTC
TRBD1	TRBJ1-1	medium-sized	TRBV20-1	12	CSATRGRTEAFF	TGCAGTGCTACCAGGGGGCGGACTGAAGCTTTCTTT
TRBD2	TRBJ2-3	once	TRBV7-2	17	CASSLSLGLAGANEQYF	TGTGCCAGCAGCTTAAGTCTCGGACTAGCGGGAGCAAATGAGCAGTATTTT
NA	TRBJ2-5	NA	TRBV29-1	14	CSALRAEGVETQYF	TGCAGCGCCCTGAGGGCCGAGGGCGTGGAGACCCAGTACTTC
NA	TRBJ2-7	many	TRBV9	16	CASSVGSGALTYEQYF	TGTGCCAGCAGCGTAGGGTCGGGAGCCCTAACCTACGAGCAGTACTTC
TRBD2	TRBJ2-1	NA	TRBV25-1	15	CASSQGLAGTDEQFF	TGTGCCAGCAGCCAGGGACTAGCGGGTACGGATGAGCAGTTCTTC
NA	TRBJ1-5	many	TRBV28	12	CASYEANQPQHF	TGTGCCAGCTATGAGGCCAATCAGCCCCAGCATTTT
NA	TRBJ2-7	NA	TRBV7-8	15	CASSLGWGQNYEQYF	TGTGCCAGCAGCTTAGGATGGGGGCAGAACTACGAGCAGTACTTC
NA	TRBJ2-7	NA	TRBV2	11	CASHGWSEQYF	TGTGCCAGCCATGGATGGAGCGAGCAGTACTTC
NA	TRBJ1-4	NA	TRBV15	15	CATSRDVIANEKLFF	TGTGCCACCAGCAGAGATGTGATTGCTAATGAAAAACTGTTTTTT
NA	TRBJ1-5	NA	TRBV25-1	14	CASSEVGFGQPQHF	TGTGCCAGCAGTGAAGTCGGATTTGGTCAGCCCCAGCATTTT
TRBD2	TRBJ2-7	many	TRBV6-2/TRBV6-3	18	CASSRLSTSGSTPYEQYF	TGTGCCAGCAGTCGACTGTCGACTAGCGGATCCACTCCCTACGAGCAGTACTTC
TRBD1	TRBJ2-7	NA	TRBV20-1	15	CSARTGTGGAYEQYF	TGCAGTGCTAGAACTGGGACAGGGGGGGCCTACGAGCAGTACTTC
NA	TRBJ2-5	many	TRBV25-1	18	CASSDSSLWEHSGETQYF	TGTGCCAGCAGTGATTCCTCTTTGTGGGAACACTCCGGAGAGACCCAGTACTTC
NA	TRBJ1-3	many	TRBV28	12	CASITDGNTIYF	TGTGCCAGCATCACTGATGGAAACACCATATATTTT
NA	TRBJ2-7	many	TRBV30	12	CAWSVLYGEQYF	TGTGCCTGGAGTGTACTCTACGGCGAGCAGTACTTC
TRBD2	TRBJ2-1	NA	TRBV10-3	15	CASRSGTSVYNERFF	TGTGCCAGCAGGTCCGGGACTAGCGTTTACAATGAGCGGTTCTTC
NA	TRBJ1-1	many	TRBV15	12	CATSRGGGVAFF	TGTGCCACCAGCAGAGGGGGTGGAGTGGCTTTCTTT
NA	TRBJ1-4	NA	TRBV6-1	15	CASSEAGGGNEKLFF	TGTGCCAGCAGTGAAGCAGGAGGGGGAAATGAAAAACTGTTTTTT
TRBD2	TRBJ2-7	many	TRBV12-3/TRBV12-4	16	CASSRDGGGSSYEQYF	TGTGCCAGCAGTCGAGACGGGGGGGGTAGCTCCTACGAGCAGTACTTC
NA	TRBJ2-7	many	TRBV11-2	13	CASSLGNSYEQYF	TGTGCCAGCAGCTTAGGGAACTCCTACGAGCAGTACTTC
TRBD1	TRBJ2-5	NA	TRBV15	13	CATSSDREETQYF	TGTGCCACCAGCAGTGACAGGGAAGAGACCCAGTACTTC
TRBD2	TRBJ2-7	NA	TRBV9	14	CASSVASGTYEQYF	TGTGCCAGCAGCGTCGCTAGCGGGACCTACGAGCAGTACTTC
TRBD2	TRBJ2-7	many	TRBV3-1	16	CASSQDLSGGAREQYF	TGTGCCAGCAGCCAAGATCTTAGCGGGGGGGCTCGCGAGCAGTACTTC
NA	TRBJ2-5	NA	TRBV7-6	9	CASSVARGF	TGTGCCAGCAGCGTAGCCAGAGGCTTC
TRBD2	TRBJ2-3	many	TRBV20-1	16	CSARDPQRGGLDTQYF	TGCAGTGCTAGAGATCCACAGCGGGGAGGGCTGGATACGCAGTATTTT
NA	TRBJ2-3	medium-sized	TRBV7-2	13	CASSLDGVDTQYF	TGTGCCAGCAGCTTAGACGGTGTAGATACGCAGTATTTT
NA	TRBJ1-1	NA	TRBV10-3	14	CAITGGGMNTEAFF	TGTGCCATCACAGGAGGGGGAATGAACACTGAAGCTTTCTTT
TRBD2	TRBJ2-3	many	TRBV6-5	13	CASNLAGTDTQYF	TGTGCCAGCAACCTAGCGGGCACAGATACGCAGTATTTT
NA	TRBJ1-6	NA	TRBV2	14	CASSGWGGNSPLHF	TGTGCCAGCAGTGGGTGGGGCGGGAATTCACCCCTCCACTTT
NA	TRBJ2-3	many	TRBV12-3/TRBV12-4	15	CACSLDYSSTDTQYF	TGTGCCTGCAGCCTGGACTACTCTAGCACAGATACGCAGTATTTT
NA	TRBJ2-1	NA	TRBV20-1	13	CSARGGEINEQFF	TGCAGTGCTAGAGGGGGGGAAATCAATGAGCAGTTCTTC
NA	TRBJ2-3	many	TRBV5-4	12	CASSLGSDTQYF	TGTGCCAGCAGCTTGGGATCAGATACGCAGTATTTT
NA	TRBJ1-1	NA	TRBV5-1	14	CASSLAVDRAEAFF	TGCGCCAGCAGCTTGGCGGTGGATAGGGCTGAAGCTTTCTTT
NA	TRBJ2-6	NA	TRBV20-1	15	CSASPVGSGANVLTF	TGCAGTGCTAGTCCCGTGGGCTCTGGGGCCAACGTCCTGACTTTC
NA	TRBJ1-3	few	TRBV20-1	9	CSAGNTIYF	TGCAGTGCTGGAAACACCATATATTTT
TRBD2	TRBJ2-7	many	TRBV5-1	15	CASSLGSSGDYEQYF	TGCGCCAGCAGCTTGGGGTCTAGCGGGGATTACGAGCAGTACTTC
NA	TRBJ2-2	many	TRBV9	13	CASSLGGAGELFF	TGTGCCAGCAGCCTCGGCGGCGCCGGGGAGCTGTTTTTT
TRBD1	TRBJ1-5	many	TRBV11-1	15	CASSLGQGADQPQHF	TGTGCCAGCAGCTTAGGACAGGGGGCGGATCAGCCCCAGCATTTT
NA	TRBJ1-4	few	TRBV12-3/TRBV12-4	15	CASSPSGAVEGKLFF	TGTGCCAGCAGTCCATCCGGGGCGGTAGAGGGAAAACTGTTTTTT
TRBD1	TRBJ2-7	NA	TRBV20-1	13	CSARGPGGYEQYF	TGCAGTGCTAGAGGCCCAGGGGGCTACGAGCAGTACTTC
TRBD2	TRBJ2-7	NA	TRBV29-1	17	CSVFTGLAGISSYEQYF	TGCAGCGTCTTCACGGGACTAGCGGGGATAAGCTCCTACGAGCAGTACTTC
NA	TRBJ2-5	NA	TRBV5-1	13	CASSLGIQEIQYF	TGTGCCAGCAGCTTAGGCATCCAAGAGATCCAGTACTTC
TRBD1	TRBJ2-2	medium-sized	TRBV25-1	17	CASSDYGTGGNTGELFF	TGTGCCAGCAGTGATTACGGTACAGGGGGGAACACCGGGGAGCTGTTTTTT
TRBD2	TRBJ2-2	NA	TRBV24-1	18	CATSDLSSGREGTGELFF	TGTGCCACCAGTGACCTCTCTAGCGGGAGGGAAGGTACCGGGGAGCTGTTTTTT
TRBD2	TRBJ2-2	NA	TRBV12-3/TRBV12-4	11	CASSGSGEMFF	TGTGCCAGCAGTGGTAGCGGGGAGATGTTTTTT